Shown below are 31 T cell receptor beta chains from a single sample sequenced in a study of blood T cell repertoires in COVID-19. Produced via immunoSEQ multiplex PCR; TCRdb's table is partial and in-frame only. Of 98,000 or so clones in the sample, about 86% were seen once. Sequencing input: peripheral blood. All receptors come from an older woman in a cohort sampled during active or convalescent COVID-19.

The chain carries TRBV6-1 and TRBJ1-2; a weak D match, TRBD1 (5 bases). Trimming took off 3 bases at V and 5 bases at J, with 10 bases between the two ends. This CDR3 region has 13 residues. Germline CDR1 MNHNS, CDR2 SASEGT. CDR3 nucleotides: TGTGCCAGCAGTGAGTCCCAGGGATATGGCTACACCTTC. It specifies CASSESQGYGYTF.

This clone was observed once. The chain links TRBV5-4 to TRBJ1-2; TRBD1 matches at 11 bases. The CDR3 has 17 residues. Looked up from germline, CDR1 is SGHNT and CDR2 is YYREEE (reference sequence). The junction had 11 bases not matched to a gene; V was cut back by 3 bases and J by 4 bases. DNA for the CDR3: TGTGCCAGCAGCTCAGGACAGGGGGCGAGAAGCGGCTATGGCTACACCTTC. It encodes CASSSGQGARSGYGYTF.

The V call is TRBV27, the J call TRBJ2-1, with 8 bases fitting TRBD2. CDR1 and CDR2 from the germline V gene are MNHEY and SMNVEV (reference sequence). J gave up 5 bases and V 5 bases, and 8 bases lay outside the gene matches. The CDR3 extends over 15 amino acids. CDR3 residues: CASSQSGTRDNEQFF. CDR3 nucleotides: TGTGCCAGCAGTCAATCCGGGACTAGAGACAATGAGCAGTTCTTC.

The chain combines TRBV6-6 with TRBJ2-5; 9 bases match TRBD2. Trimming cost V 2 bases and J 1 base; bases outside gene matches: 5. The CDR3 consists of 16 residues. The germline gives CDR1 MNHNY, CDR2 SVGAGI (reference sequence). The CDR3 is CASSYRASGAQETQYF. The CDR3 DNA is TGTGCCAGCAGTTACCGGGCTAGCGGGGCCCAAGAGACCCAGTACTTC.

This rearrangement joins TRBV5-1 to TRBJ1-4, with D unclear. Germline CDR1 and CDR2: SGHRS and YFSETQ. With 1 base removed from V and 0 bases from J, the gap between germline ends came to 13 bases. This CDR3 comprises 17 residues. The CDR3 spells CASSLTFPQATNEKLFF. The CDR3 region has the DNA TGCGCCAGCAGCTTGACGTTCCCCCAGGCAACTAATGAAAAACTGTTTTTT. Complete variable domain (other parts from reference TRBV5-1 and TRBJ1-4): KAGVTQTPRYLIKTRGQQVTLSCSPISGHRSVSWYQQTPGQGLQFLFEYFSETQRNKGNFPGRFSGRQFSNSRSEMNVSTLELGDSALYLCASSLTFPQATNEKLFFGSGTQLSVL.

This chain uses TRBV20-1 with TRBJ2-5; 7 nucleotides agree with TRBD1. The CDR3 sequence is 13 residues long. Unmatched junction bases numbered 9, after V lost 3 bases and J lost 8 bases. CDR1 is DFQATT and CDR2 is SNEGSKA in the germline V gene (reference sequence). In DNA form, the CDR3 reads TGCAGTGCTAGTTTGAGGGGACAGAGCACCCAGTACTTC. Protein sequence: CSASLRGQSTQYF.

The gene calls are TRBV4-1 and TRBJ1-5; D is possibly TRBD1 (6 bases). The CDR3 loop spans 15 amino acids. V was shortened by 1 base and J by 2 bases, with 9 bases between the two germline ends. Germline CDR1 MGHRA, CDR2 YSYEKL. DNA for the CDR3: TGCGCCAGCAGCCAAGCAGGGGCGGGCAATCAGCCCCAGCATTTT. Protein product: CASSQAGAGNQPQHF.

The J gene is TRBJ1-4, the V gene TRBV19, with a tentative D call TRBD1 (5 bases). The CDR3 sequence is 15 residues long. Trimming cost V 2 bases and J 0 bases, with 7 bases left between them. Per germline, CDR1 LNHDA and CDR2 SQIVND (reference sequence). Here the CDR3 reads CASSIWGATNEKLFF. The DNA of the CDR3 is TGTGCCAGTAGTATATGGGGCGCAACTAATGAAAAACTGTTTTTT. The full variable domain, its missing parts supplied by reference TRBV19 and TRBJ1-4, is DGGITQSPKYLFRKEGQNVTLSCEQNLNHDAMYWYRQDPGQGLRLIYYSQIVNDFQKGDIAEGYSVSREKKESFPLTVTSAQKNPTAFYLCASSIWGATNEKLFFGSGTQLSVL.

There are a few counts of this clone. The rearrangement joins TRBV19 to TRBJ2-7, with 10 nucleotides matching TRBD2. CDR1 and CDR2 from the germline V gene are LNHDA and SQIVND (reference sequence). This CDR3 is built from 16 residues. Trimming cost V 6 bases and J 4 bases; bases outside gene matches: 12. The CDR3 DNA reads TGTGCCAGTAGCCTCATCCATAGCGGGAGGACGTACGAGCAGTACTTC. This encodes CASSLIHSGRTYEQYF.

V and J are TRBV7-9 and TRBJ1-6, with D possibly matching TRBD1 (6 bases). V was clipped by 1 base and J by 9 bases, with 10 bases between them. Germline CDR1 SEHNR, CDR2 FQNEAQ (reference sequence). The CDR3 covers 14 residues. CDR3 DNA sequence: TGTGCCAGCAGCTTAGATGGGACATCTTCACCCCTCCACTTT. Protein: CASSLDGTSSPLHF.

This clone was detected once. The V call is TRBV7-9, the J call TRBJ2-2, with 9 bases aligning to TRBD2. The ends lost 5 bases at V and 4 bases at J; junction bases unmatched: 5. Germline V gene lookup returns CDR1 SEHNR and CDR2 FQNEAQ (reference sequence). This CDR3 comprises 15 residues. Here the CDR3 reads CASSRASGTTGELFF. CDR3 in DNA: TGTGCCAGCAGCCGCGCTAGCGGGACCACCGGGGAGCTGTTTTTT.

The J gene is TRBJ1-1, the V gene TRBV25-1; 9 bases map to TRBD1. The germline gives CDR1 MGHDK, CDR2 SYGVNS. V lost 5 bases and J lost 3; bases outside the gene matches: 10. The CDR3 totals 16 residues. The DNA of the CDR3 is TGTGCCAGCAGTTCTCCTACAGGGGGCTGGGACACTGAAGCTTTCTTT. Its translation is CASSSPTGGWDTEAFF.

The V and J genes are TRBV6-2 or TRBV6-3 and TRBJ2-3; TRBD2 matches 14 bases. The J segment lost 0 bases and the V segment lost 6 bases, leaving 17 bases of the junction unmatched. Germline V lookup: CDR1 MNHEY, CDR2 SVGEGT. The CDR3 consists of 21 residues. The CDR3 protein is CASRPRGTGTSGGQSTDTQYF. CDR3 sequence (DNA): TGTGCCAGCAGACCTCGGGGGACGGGGACTAGCGGGGGACAAAGCACAGATACGCAGTATTTT.

The V call is TRBV15, the J call TRBJ2-2; D ambiguous. From germline, CDR1 is LNHNV and CDR2 YYDKDF (reference sequence). Trimming removed 3 bases from V and 0 bases from J, with 11 bases in between. The CDR3 extends over 16 amino acids. CDR3 protein: CATSRLTPANTGELFF. In DNA, the CDR3 is TGTGCCACCAGCAGGTTGACTCCCGCGAACACCGGGGAGCTGTTTTTT.

This chain uses TRBV7-9 with TRBJ1-2; D is possibly TRBD1 (5 bases). This CDR3 is built from 15 residues. Per the germline V gene, CDR1 is SEHNR and CDR2 is FQNEAQ (reference sequence). The V end lost 1 base, the J end lost 0 bases, and 9 bases lay between the germline ends. CDR3 in amino acids: CASSLVGGANYGYTF. CDR3 DNA sequence: TGTGCCAGCAGCTTAGTGGGGGGAGCTAACTATGGCTACACCTTC.

The chain joins TRBV10-3 to TRBJ1-5, with 9 bases identical to TRBD1. Looked up from germline, CDR1 is ENHRY and CDR2 is SYGVKD. J lost 6 bases, V lost 6 bases, and 3 bases had no gene match. The CDR3 runs 13 residues. Here the CDR3 reads CAIRQGAGQPQHF. The CDR3, as DNA: TGTGCCATCAGACAGGGGGCCGGTCAGCCCCAGCATTTT.

This clone was observed a single time. V gene TRBV7-2 combines with J gene TRBJ1-5; D gene ambiguous. The CDR3 has 15 residues. CDR1 SGHTA and CDR2 FQGNSA come from the germline V gene. The V and J ends lost 3 bases and 0 bases respectively, with 9 bases between them. Written as DNA, the CDR3 is TGTGCCAGCAGCTTGTACAGCCATAGCAATCAGCCCCAGCATTTT. It is translated as CASSLYSHSNQPQHF. The full variable domain, completed using reference TRBV7-2 and TRBJ1-5, is GAGVSQSPSNKVTEKGKDVELRCDPISGHTALYWYRQSLGQGLEFLIYFQGNSAPDKSGLPSDRFSAERTGGSVSTLTIQRTQQEDSAVYLCASSLYSHSNQPQHFGDGTRLSIL.

This clone was seen a single time. The chain has TRBV24-1 and TRBJ1-1; TRBD1 might be the D (6 bases). CDR3 length equals 17 residues. Germline loops: CDR1 KGHDR, CDR2 SFDVKD. Trimming left V 1 base short and J 0 bases short, with 14 bases between. The CDR3 is CATSDFGGYYMNTEAFF. The CDR3 bases are TGTGCCACCAGTGATTTTGGGGGCTACTACATGAACACTGAAGCTTTCTTT.

J is TRBJ1-6 and V is TRBV19; the D is unclear. Trimming cost V 2 bases and J 0 bases, with 5 bases left between them. The CDR3 totals 15 residues. Germline CDR1 is LNHDA and CDR2 is SQIVND (reference sequence). CDR3 DNA: TGTGCCAGTAGTATAAGGAGCTCCTATAATTCACCCCTCCACTTT. Translated, it gives CASSIRSSYNSPLHF.

The genes are TRBV4-1 and TRBJ2-7; 8 bases map to TRBD1. The germline gives CDR1 MGHRA, CDR2 YSYEKL. V shed 0 bases, J shed 7 bases, and the junction held 8 bases outside the gene matches. CDR3 length equals 15 residues. This CDR3 is CASSQDGGRGREQYF. In nucleotides, the CDR3 is TGCGCCAGCAGCCAAGATGGAGGCAGGGGGCGAGAGCAGTACTTC.

The chain carries TRBV2 and TRBJ1-5; the D is unclear. Germline V gives CDR1 SNHLY, CDR2 FYNNEI. The CDR3 is 15 amino acids. The V end lost 7 bases, the J end lost 3 bases, and 16 bases lay between the germline ends. The CDR3 loop reads CASILDGGSNQPQHF. In DNA form, the CDR3 reads TGTGCCAGCATTCTGGACGGCGGGTCCAATCAGCCCCAGCATTTT.

V is TRBV5-4 and J is TRBJ1-2; maybe TRBD1 (6 bases). CDR3 length equals 14 residues. Germline V CDR1 and CDR2: SGHNT, YYREEE (reference sequence). V was trimmed by 4 bases and J by 8 bases, leaving 18 bases between them. In DNA, the CDR3 is TGTGCCAGCAGCCTATGGGGGGGCGGGAAAGGCTACACCTTC. Residues: CASSLWGGGKGYTF.

This sequence joins TRBV5-1 and TRBJ2-7, with D possibly matching TRBD1 (7 bases). The germline V and J ends were trimmed by 0 bases and 2 bases, with 12 bases remaining between them. There are 15 residues in the CDR3. Germline CDR1 SGHRS, CDR2 YFSETQ. CDR3 residues: CASSLDGGTAYEQYF. CDR3 DNA: TGCGCCAGCAGCTTGGACGGCGGGACAGCCTACGAGCAGTACTTC.

V is TRBV21-1 and J is TRBJ1-2. TRBV21-1 constitutes a pseudogene. This CDR3 is built from 16 residues. In DNA, the CDR3 is TGTGCCAGCAGCAAGAGGTGGGAGGGGGGTGACTATGGCTACACCTTC. Translated: CASSKRWEGGDYGYTF.

V usage is TRBV7-2 and J usage is TRBJ1-1; possible D gene TRBD1, 6 bases. The ends were cut back, 7 bases at V and 0 bases at J, with 12 bases in the middle. The CDR3 covers 14 residues. CDR1 and CDR2 (germline): SGHTA, FQGNSA. This CDR3 is CASNTQGLNTEAFF. CDR3 sequence (DNA): TGTGCCAGCAACACACAGGGCCTGAACACTGAAGCTTTCTTT.

This chain connects TRBV9 to TRBJ1-1, with TRBD1 matching over 10 bases. Trimming at V came to 2 bases and at J to 6 bases, leaving 7 bases not matched to a gene. CDR1 and CDR2 from the germline V gene are SGDLS and YYNGEE. The CDR3 extends over 15 amino acids. In DNA form, the CDR3 reads TGTGCCAGCAGCGTTCGGACAGGGGGTTCCGCTGAAGCTTTCTTT. Protein sequence: CASSVRTGGSAEAFF.

The chain uses TRBV7-9 and TRBJ2-3, with 11 bases fitting TRBD2. V shed 3 bases, J shed 5 bases, and the junction held 13 bases outside the gene matches. Germline V CDR1 and CDR2: SEHNR, FQNEAQ (reference sequence). This CDR3 has 18 residues. The DNA for the CDR3 is TGTGCCAGCAGCTTGATTGAGGGACTAGCGGTTGGGGGAGATACGCAGTATTTT. It specifies CASSLIEGLAVGGDTQYF.

CDR3 sequence reads: CASSPPTGGRNEQYF. CDR3 in DNA: TGTGCCAGCTCACCCCCCACGGGGGGGAGGAACGAGCAGTACTTC. The rearrangement joins TRBV18 to TRBJ2-7, with TRBD2 identical over 8 bases. V dropped 3 bases and J dropped 5; count of bases not matched to a gene: 9. CDR1 KGHSH and CDR2 LQKENI come from the germline V gene. This CDR3 comprises 15 residues.

V is TRBV5-6 and J is TRBJ1-1; the D is unclear. V lost 5 bases, J lost 1 base, and 3 bases lay in between. In germline, CDR1 is SGHDT, CDR2 YYEEEE. The CDR3 extends over 11 amino acids. CDR3 coding DNA: TGTGCCAGCAGTAAGAACACTGAAGCTTTCTTT. This translates into CASSKNTEAFF.

The gene calls are TRBV4-1 and TRBJ1-5, with 7 bases aligning to TRBD1. The ends lost 4 bases at V and 3 bases at J; junction bases unmatched: 3. Germline V lookup: CDR1 MGHRA, CDR2 YSYEKL. The CDR3 spans 14 residues. This CDR3 is CASSPGTVNQPQHF. In DNA form, the CDR3 reads TGCGCCAGCAGCCCCGGGACAGTCAATCAGCCCCAGCATTTT.

This sequence joins TRBV6-1 and TRBJ1-2, with D possibly being TRBD1 (5 bases). Germline loops: CDR1 MNHNS, CDR2 SASEGT. V lost 3 bases to trimming and J lost 3 bases, with 11 bases between them. There are 14 residues in the CDR3. The CDR3 spells CASSEGDFYYGYTF. In nucleotides, the CDR3 is TGTGCCAGCAGTGAGGGGGACTTCTACTATGGCTACACCTTC.